The following is a TCR beta chain sequence with its context. The authors' processing: Amplification from reference gene primers served as the basis for estimated nucleated cell counts. Sequenced by immunoSEQ multiplex PCR; TCRdb stores in-frame clones only, minus some. V, J and clone size are taken as reported in that table, and D and trimming were inferred from the DNA itself. The table records 62,000 or so clones, approximately 80% of them present only once. These data come from a study of blood T cell repertoires in COVID-19. The wider study: Samples taken during acute and convalescent COVID-19 were collected in the United States, Italy and Spain. T cells, B-cell-depleted T cells, or PBMCs provided the cDNA or gDNA that served as material.

Germline loops: CDR1 KGHSH, CDR2 LQKENI. This CDR3 comprises 15 residues. V was pared by 1 base and J by 8 bases, with 6 bases of the junction left unmatched. The gene calls are TRBV18 and TRBJ2-2; 8 nucleotides match TRBD2. The sequenced sample was peripheral blood. The TCR comes from a man aged 55 to 69 with COVID-19, enrolled during active disease. CDR3 in DNA: TGTGCCAGCTCACCACTAGCGGGGTCCGGAGGGGAGCTGTTTTTT. Translating it yields CASSPLAGSGGELFF.